These 8 T cell receptor beta chains were sequenced from one sample in a study of glioma-infiltrating T cells. TCR alpha and beta CDR3 regions were amplified from RNA using iRepertoire nested multiplex PCR. TCRdb reanalysed the multiplex PCR reads using MiXCR and keeps one entry per CDR3 protein. Here the sample spans about 140,000 distinct CDR3 sequences, roughly 43% being singletons. The specimen was glioma tissue, nonneoplastic brain tissue, or PBMCs (not recorded which). All receptors come from a human donor with low-grade glioma or glioblastoma, undergoing nonglioma brain surgery, or in good health (not recorded which).

Comment on this clonotype: This may be a read error: a much more frequent sequence differs by one nucleotide. The CDR3 does not end in the conserved phenylalanine or tryptophan, so this is likely a read error. CDR3 residues: CASIPQPNVYEQYL. DNA for the CDR3: TGCGCCAGCATCCCCCAGCCGAACGTGTACGAGCAGTACCTC. V gene TRBV6-6 combines with J gene TRBJ2-7, with D unresolved. In germline, CDR1 is MNHNY, CDR2 SVGAGI (reference sequence). This CDR3 region has 14 residues.

The J gene is TRBJ2-1, the V gene TRBV7-9; no clear D gene. From germline, CDR1 is SEHNR and CDR2 FQNEAQ (reference sequence). This CDR3 is built from 14 residues. V was cut by 1 base and J by 6 bases, with 10 bases left in between. CDR3 protein: CASSLETGPNEQFF. CDR3 coding DNA: TGTGCCAGCAGCTTAGAGACTGGCCCCAATGAGCAGTTCTTC.

V usage is TRBV4-1 and J usage is TRBJ1-3, with 7 bases fitting TRBD1. CDR1 MGHRA and CDR2 YSYEKL come from the germline V gene. Unmatched junction bases numbered 7, after V lost 1 base and J lost 1 base. The CDR3 has 17 residues. The CDR3 DNA follows: TGCGCCAGCAGCCAAGCCCAGACAGGGTCTTCTGGAAACACCATATATTTT. Its translation: CASSQAQTGSSGNTIYF.

This chain connects TRBV7-2 to TRBJ2-5, with D tentatively TRBD1 (6 bases). V shed 5 bases and J shed 4 bases, with 17 bases lying between them. The CDR3 consists of 15 residues. In germline, CDR1 is SGHTA, CDR2 FQGNSA. The DNA for the CDR3 is TGTACCAGCAGCCAACCACAGGGATGGGCAGAGACCCAGTACTTC. This encodes CTSSQPQGWAETQYF.

This clonotype came up a few times. This chain uses TRBV11-2 with TRBJ2-3; D is unresolved. The V end lost 4 bases, the J end lost 0 bases, and 5 bases lay between the germline ends. The CDR3 length is 13 residues. CDR1 and CDR2 from the germline V gene are SGHAT and FQNNGV. This chain's CDR3 is CASSSLSTDTQYF. The DNA of the CDR3 is TGTGCCAGCAGCTCGTTAAGCACAGATACGCAGTATTTT.

V and J are TRBV29-1 and TRBJ1-1; D gene unclear. Trimming removed 2 bases at V and 0 bases at J, with 7 bases between. Germline lookup yields CDR1 SQVTM and CDR2 ANQGSEA. This CDR3 has 13 residues. The CDR3 region is CSVEPVLNTEAFF. The CDR3 nucleotides read TGCAGCGTTGAACCGGTCTTGAACACTGAAGCTTTCTTT.

The count of this clonotype is one. This sequence may be a read error, since a much larger clone differs from it by one base. The rearrangement links TRBV12-3 or TRBV12-4 to TRBJ2-1; TRBD1 agrees at 7 bases. The junction had 1 base not matched to a gene; V was cut back by 9 bases and J by 2 bases. This CDR3 spans 12 amino acids. The CDR3 loop reads CARGTAYNEQFF. Written as DNA, the CDR3 is TGTGCCAGAGGGACAGCCTACAATGAGCAGTTCTTC.

This clonotype has ten or more counts. The chain has TRBV2 and TRBJ2-1; 7 nucleotides line up with TRBD1. This CDR3 is 15 amino acids long. CDR1 and CDR2 (germline): SNHLY, FYNNEI. The V and J ends lost 6 bases and 1 base, in that order; junction bases with no gene match: 6. The CDR3 DNA reads as TGTGCCAGCAGAGAGAGGACAGGATCCTACAATGAGCAGTTCTTC. This encodes CASRERTGSYNEQFF.